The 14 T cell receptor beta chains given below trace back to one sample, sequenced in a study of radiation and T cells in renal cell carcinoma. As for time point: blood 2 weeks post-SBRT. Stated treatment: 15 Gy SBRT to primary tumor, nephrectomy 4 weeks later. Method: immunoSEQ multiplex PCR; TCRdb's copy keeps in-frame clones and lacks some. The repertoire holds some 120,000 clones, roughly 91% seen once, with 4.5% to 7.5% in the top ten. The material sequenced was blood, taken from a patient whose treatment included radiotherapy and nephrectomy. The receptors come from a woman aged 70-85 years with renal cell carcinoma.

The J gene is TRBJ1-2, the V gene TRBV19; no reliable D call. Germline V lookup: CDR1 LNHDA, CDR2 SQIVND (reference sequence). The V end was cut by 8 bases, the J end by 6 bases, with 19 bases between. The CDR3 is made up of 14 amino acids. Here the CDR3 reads CASGLRQARHGYTF. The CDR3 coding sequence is TGTGCCAGTGGCCTTCGGCAGGCACGGCATGGCTACACCTTC.

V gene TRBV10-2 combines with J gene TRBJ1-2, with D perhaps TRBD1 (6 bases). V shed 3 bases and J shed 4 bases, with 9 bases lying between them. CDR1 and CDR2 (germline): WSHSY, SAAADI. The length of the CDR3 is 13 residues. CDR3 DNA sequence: TGCGCCAGCAGTGAAGCGACAGGCTATGGCTACACCTTC. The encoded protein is CASSEATGYGYTF.

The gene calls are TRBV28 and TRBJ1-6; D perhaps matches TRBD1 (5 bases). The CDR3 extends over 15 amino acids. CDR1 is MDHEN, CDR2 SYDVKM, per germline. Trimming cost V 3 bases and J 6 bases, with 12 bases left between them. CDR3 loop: CASSFSGGGNSPLHF. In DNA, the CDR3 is TGTGCCAGCAGTTTCTCTGGCGGGGGTAATTCACCCCTCCACTTT.

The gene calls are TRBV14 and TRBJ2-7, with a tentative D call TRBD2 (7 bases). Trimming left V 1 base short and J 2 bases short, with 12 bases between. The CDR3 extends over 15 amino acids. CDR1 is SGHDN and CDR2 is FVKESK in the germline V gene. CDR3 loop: CASSQVSGGPYEQYF. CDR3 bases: TGTGCCAGCAGCCAAGTTTCGGGGGGCCCCTACGAGCAGTACTTC.

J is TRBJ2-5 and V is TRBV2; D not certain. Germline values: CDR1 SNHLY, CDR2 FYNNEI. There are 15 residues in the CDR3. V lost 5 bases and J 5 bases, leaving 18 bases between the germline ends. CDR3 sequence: CASSRDRNLRETQYF. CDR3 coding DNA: TGTGCCAGCAGTAGAGACCGAAACCTCCGGGAGACCCAGTACTTC.

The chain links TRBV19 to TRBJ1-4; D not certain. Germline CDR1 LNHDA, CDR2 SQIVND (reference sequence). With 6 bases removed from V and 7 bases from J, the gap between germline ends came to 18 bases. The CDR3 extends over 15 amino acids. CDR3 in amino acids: CASSFRTGGGEKLFF. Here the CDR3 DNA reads TGTGCCAGTAGCTTCCGGACTGGCGGCGGTGAAAAACTGTTTTTT.

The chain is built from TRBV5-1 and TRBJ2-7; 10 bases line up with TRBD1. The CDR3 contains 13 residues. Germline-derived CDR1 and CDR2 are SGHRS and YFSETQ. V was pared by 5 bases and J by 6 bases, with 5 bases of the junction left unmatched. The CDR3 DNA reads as TGCGCCAGCAGAACCGGGACAGGGGCCGAGCAGTACTTC. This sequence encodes CASRTGTGAEQYF.

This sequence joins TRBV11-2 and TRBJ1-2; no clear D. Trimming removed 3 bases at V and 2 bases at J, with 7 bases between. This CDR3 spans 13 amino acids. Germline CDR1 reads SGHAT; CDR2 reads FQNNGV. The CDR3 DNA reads TGTGCCAGCAGCTTTTGGCAGAACTATGGCTACACCTTC. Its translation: CASSFWQNYGYTF.

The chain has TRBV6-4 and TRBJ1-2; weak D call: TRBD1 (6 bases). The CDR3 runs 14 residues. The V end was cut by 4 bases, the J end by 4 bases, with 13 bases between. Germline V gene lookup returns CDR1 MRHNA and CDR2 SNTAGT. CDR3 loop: CASSGSTGSYGYTF. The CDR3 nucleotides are TGTGCCAGCAGTGGCTCCACAGGGTCCTATGGCTACACCTTC.

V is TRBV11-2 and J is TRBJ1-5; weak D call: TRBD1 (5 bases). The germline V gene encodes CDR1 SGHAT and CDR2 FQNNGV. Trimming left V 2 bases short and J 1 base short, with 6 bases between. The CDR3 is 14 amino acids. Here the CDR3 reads CASSLQGSNQPQHF. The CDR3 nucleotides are TGTGCCAGCAGCTTACAGGGAAGCAATCAGCCCCAGCATTTT.

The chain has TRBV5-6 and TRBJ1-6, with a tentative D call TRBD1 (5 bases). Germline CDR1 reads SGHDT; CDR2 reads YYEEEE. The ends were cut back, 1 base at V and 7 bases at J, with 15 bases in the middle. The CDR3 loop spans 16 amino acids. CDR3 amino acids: CASSLNAGRGNSPLHF. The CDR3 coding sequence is TGTGCCAGCAGCTTGAACGCAGGACGGGGGAATTCACCCCTCCACTTT.

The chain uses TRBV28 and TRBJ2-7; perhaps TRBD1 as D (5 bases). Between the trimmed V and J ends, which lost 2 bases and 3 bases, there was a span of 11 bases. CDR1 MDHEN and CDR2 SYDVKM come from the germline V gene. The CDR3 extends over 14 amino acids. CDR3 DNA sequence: TGTGCCAGCAGTTTAATCAACAGGAACTACGAGCAGTACTTC. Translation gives CASSLINRNYEQYF.

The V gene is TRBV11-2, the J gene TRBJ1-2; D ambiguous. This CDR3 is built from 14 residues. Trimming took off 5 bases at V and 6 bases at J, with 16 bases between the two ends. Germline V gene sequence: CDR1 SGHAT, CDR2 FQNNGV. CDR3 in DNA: TGTGCCAGCAGCCCGCTTGGATGGATTGATGGCTACACCTTC. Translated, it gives CASSPLGWIDGYTF.

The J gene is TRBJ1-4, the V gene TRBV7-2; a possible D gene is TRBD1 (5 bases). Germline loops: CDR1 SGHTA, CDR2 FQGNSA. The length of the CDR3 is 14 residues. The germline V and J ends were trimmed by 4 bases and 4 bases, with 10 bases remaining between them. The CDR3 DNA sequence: TGTGCCAGCAGCTCGAGGGGTATTAATGAAAAACTGTTTTTT. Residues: CASSSRGINEKLFF.